The 26 T cell receptor beta chains presented below share a single source sample, sequenced in a study of blood T cell repertoires in COVID-19. TCRdb's copy holds only in-frame clones and misses some; the assay was immunoSEQ multiplex PCR. Among fewer than 350,000 clones, around 90% were seen once, and the ten largest hold approximately 8.8%. Sample: peripheral blood. These receptors came from a man in his late teens or twenties with active or convalescent COVID-19.

The rearrangement uses TRBV28 and TRBJ2-5, with a possible D match to TRBD2 (6 bases). The CDR3 contains 13 residues. Trimming stripped 6 bases from V and 4 bases from J, with 12 bases between. CDR1 and CDR2 (germline): MDHEN, SYDVKM. For the CDR3, the DNA is TGTGCCAGCAGCTCATGGCGGGGAGAGACCCAGTACTTC. As protein: CASSSWRGETQYF.

Written as DNA, the CDR3 is TGTGCCAGCAGTTACGGGGGGACCATCACAGATACGCAGTATTTT. This codes for CASSYGGTITDTQYF. V and J are TRBV6-2 or TRBV6-3 and TRBJ2-3; perhaps TRBD2 as D (6 bases). V was shortened by 2 bases and J by 2 bases, with 11 bases between the two germline ends. The CDR3 runs to 15 residues. Germline V gives CDR1 MNHEY, CDR2 SVGEGT.

The chain has TRBV5-1 and TRBJ1-2; no reliable D call. Trimming removed 4 bases at V and 1 base at J, with 23 bases between. CDR3 length: 18 residues. Germline V gene sequence: CDR1 SGHRS, CDR2 YFSETQ. The chain's CDR3 is CASSPSPGIPLRNYGYTF. DNA of the CDR3: TGCGCCAGCAGCCCATCCCCCGGGATTCCCCTTCGTAACTATGGCTACACCTTC.

V gene TRBV7-8 combines with J gene TRBJ1-1, with D possibly being TRBD1 (6 bases). Deletions cut 1 base from V and 6 bases from J, with 12 bases between. The CDR3 length is 14 residues. Germline V CDR1 and CDR2: SGHVS, FQNEAQ. The CDR3 DNA is TGTGCCAGCAGCTTAGGCGGAGGGGGGGCTGAAGCTTTCTTT. Translated: CASSLGGGGAEAFF.

The chain carries TRBV6-5 and TRBJ1-6, with 8 bases identical to TRBD1. The germline V gene encodes CDR1 MNHEY and CDR2 SVGAGI. This CDR3 is 15 amino acids long. Trimming cost V 5 bases and J 9 bases; bases outside gene matches: 9. CDR3: CASSTSRGLGSPLHF. CDR3 sequence (DNA): TGTGCCAGCAGTACCTCCAGGGGGCTAGGTTCACCCCTCCACTTT.

The J gene is TRBJ2-5, the V gene TRBV10-3; TRBD2 matches 16 bases. Germline V gene sequence: CDR1 ENHRY, CDR2 SYGVKD. Germline trimming cut 5 bases from V and 4 bases from J; bases unmatched to any gene: 7. The CDR3 runs to 17 residues. The CDR3 region is CAISPKGLAGGPETQYF. CDR3 DNA: TGTGCCATCAGTCCCAAGGGACTAGCGGGGGGGCCAGAGACCCAGTACTTC.

The V and J genes are TRBV12-1 and TRBJ1-3; TRBD1, as called in the table, went unchecked against the DNA. TRBV12-1 is a recognized pseudogene. The CDR3 covers 16 residues. The DNA for the CDR3 is TGTGCCAGCAGCTTTGTATCACAGGGCTCTGGAAACACCATATATTTT. It codes for CASSFVSQGSGNTIYF.

The chain uses TRBV13 and TRBJ2-2; 7 bases align to TRBD2. The CDR3 totals 19 residues. Trimming at V came to 8 bases and at J to 0 bases, leaving 18 bases not matched to a gene. Germline V gives CDR1 PRHDT, CDR2 FYEKMQ (reference sequence). Here the CDR3 reads CASLPGLAVDLTNTGELFF. The CDR3 region has the DNA TGTGCCAGCCTGCCGGGGCTAGCGGTCGATTTAACGAACACCGGGGAGCTGTTTTTT.

The rearrangement joins TRBV9 to TRBJ1-4, with D perhaps TRBD1 (6 bases). Germline loops: CDR1 SGDLS, CDR2 YYNGEE. Trimming took 4 bases from V and 6 from J, leaving 13 bases between them. The CDR3 is 14 residues long. The CDR3 DNA reads as TGTGCCAGCAGCCCAGGGGCTGGCGATGAAAAACTGTTTTTT. This gives the protein CASSPGAGDEKLFF.

The chain employs TRBV10-1 and TRBJ1-2; D may be TRBD1 (5 bases). This CDR3 is 13 amino acids long. V was cut by 0 bases and J by 3 bases, with 5 bases left in between. Germline values: CDR1 WNHNN, CDR2 SYGVQD (reference sequence). CDR3 region: CASSESGHYGYTF. The CDR3, as DNA: TGCGCCAGCAGTGAGTCGGGGCACTATGGCTACACCTTC.

The chain joins TRBV6-2 or TRBV6-3 to TRBJ1-4; a possible D gene is TRBD1 (6 bases). The CDR3 totals 16 residues. Between the trimmed V and J ends, which lost 6 bases and 0 bases, there was a span of 14 bases. Germline V gene data show CDR1 as MNHEY and CDR2 as SVGEGT. CDR3 sequence: CASSKLGASTNEKLFF. In DNA, the CDR3 is TGTGCCAGCAGCAAACTGGGGGCCTCAACTAATGAAAAACTGTTTTTT.

The chain combines TRBV20-1 with TRBJ2-5; perhaps TRBD2 as D (5 bases). The V and J ends lost 3 bases and 5 bases respectively, with 19 bases between them. CDR1 and CDR2 from the germline V gene are DFQATT and SNEGSKA (reference sequence). This CDR3 comprises 15 residues. The CDR3: CSASHRETISETQYF. In DNA, the CDR3 is TGCAGTGCTAGTCACCGGGAAACTATATCGGAGACCCAGTACTTC.

The chain links TRBV19 to TRBJ1-1; 7 bases match TRBD1. The J segment lost 1 base and the V segment lost 0 bases, leaving 14 bases of the junction unmatched. The CDR3 is 19 residues long. Germline V gene data show CDR1 as LNHDA and CDR2 as SQIVND (reference sequence). The CDR3 DNA sequence: TGTGCCAGTAGTATAGACCGTTTAAGGAGGGGGCCCCGGAACACTGAAGCTTTCTTT. It specifies CASSIDRLRRGPRNTEAFF.

The rearrangement uses TRBV5-4 and TRBJ2-5, with 8 bases lining up with TRBD2. The germline V gene encodes CDR1 SGHNT and CDR2 YYREEE (reference sequence). CDR3 length: 14 amino acids. The J segment lost 1 base and the V segment lost 5 bases, leaving 4 bases of the junction unmatched. The CDR3 spells CASRGGGIQETQYF. The CDR3, as DNA: TGTGCCAGCAGGGGCGGGGGGATCCAAGAGACCCAGTACTTC.

The chain carries TRBV11-2 and TRBJ2-5, with 7 nucleotides matching TRBD2. The length of the CDR3 is 15 residues. After removal of 1 base from V and 2 bases from J, the junction contained 4 bases not matched to a gene. The V gene's germline CDR1 is SGHAT and CDR2 FQNNGV. The DNA for the CDR3 is TGTGCCAGCAGCTTAGGGGGAGGGGAGCAAGAGACCCAGTACTTC. Its protein product is CASSLGGGEQETQYF.

This chain links TRBV6-5 with TRBJ1-2; D remains unclear. The V end lost 0 bases, the J end lost 5 bases, and 16 bases lay between the germline ends. The CDR3 is made up of 16 amino acids. In germline, CDR1 is MNHEY, CDR2 SVGAGI. CDR3 bases: TGTGCCAGCAGTTACTCGATATCCCCGAAGCTTTATGGCTACACCTTC. It translates to CASSYSISPKLYGYTF.

The chain recombines TRBV7-9 with TRBJ2-5, with TRBD2 identical over 13 bases. Germline V gives CDR1 SEHNR, CDR2 FQNEAQ (reference sequence). After removal of 4 bases from V and 4 bases from J, the junction contained 9 bases not matched to a gene. This CDR3 is 17 amino acids long. This CDR3 is CASSSRLAGGEGETQYF. The CDR3, as DNA: TGTGCCAGCAGCTCTAGACTAGCGGGGGGAGAAGGAGAGACCCAGTACTTC.

V gene TRBV7-8 combines with J gene TRBJ2-7; a weak D match, TRBD1 (6 bases). CDR3 size: 15 residues. Germline values: CDR1 SGHVS, CDR2 FQNEAQ. V was clipped by 1 base and J by 0 bases, with 10 bases between them. The CDR3 loop is CASSLVQGFSYEQYF. CDR3 bases: TGTGCCAGCAGCTTAGTCCAGGGGTTCTCCTACGAGCAGTACTTC.

This clone was observed many times. This chain joins TRBV27 and TRBJ1-5, with TRBD1 matching 11 bases. This CDR3 spans 16 amino acids. Germline V CDR1 and CDR2: MNHEY, SMNVEV (reference sequence). Trimming took 6 bases from V and 7 from J; bases not matched to a gene: 11. The CDR3 sequence is CASRPRKGQGVQPQHF. In DNA, the CDR3 is TGTGCCAGCAGACCCCGAAAGGGACAGGGGGTCCAGCCCCAGCATTTT.

V gene TRBV5-1 combines with J gene TRBJ1-2, with D uncertain. This CDR3 spans 17 amino acids. Germline V gene data show CDR1 as SGHRS and CDR2 as YFSETQ. V lost 4 bases and J lost 6, with 25 bases in between. This CDR3 is CASSPQARRGGMNGYTF. CDR3 nucleotides: TGCGCCAGCAGCCCCCAAGCGAGGCGTGGAGGGATGAATGGCTACACCTTC.

The chain employs TRBV5-1 and TRBJ2-7; D gene unclear. V lost 5 bases and J 0 bases, leaving 9 bases between the germline ends. The CDR3 loop spans 13 amino acids. In germline, CDR1 is SGHRS, CDR2 YFSETQ. CDR3 DNA sequence: TGCGCCAGCAGGGTTCTAAACTCCTACGAGCAGTACTTC. Translation: CASRVLNSYEQYF.

The gene calls are TRBV7-6 and TRBJ1-4; 8 bases are shared with TRBD1. The CDR3 consists of 19 residues. After removal of 6 bases from V and 3 bases from J, the junction contained 18 bases not matched to a gene. Germline V gene data show CDR1 as SGHVS and CDR2 as FNYEAQ. CDR3 bases: TGTGCCAGCAGTTACCACCCTTCAGGGGGCACGGTACCTAATGAAAAACTGTTTTTT. Translation: CASSYHPSGGTVPNEKLFF.

V usage is TRBV3-1 (or the pseudogene TRBV3-2) and J usage is TRBJ1-4; 7 bases map to TRBD1. After removal of 0 bases from V and 0 bases from J, the junction contained 7 bases not matched to a gene. The CDR3 covers 18 residues. Germline CDR1 reads LGHDT; CDR2 reads YNNKEL (reference sequence). The CDR3 reads CASSQDIGTVATNEKLFF. CDR3 nucleotide sequence: TGTGCCAGCAGCCAAGATATTGGGACAGTTGCAACTAATGAAAAACTGTTTTTT.

The chain links TRBV19 to TRBJ1-2; 8 bases are shared with TRBD1. J gave up 4 bases and V 4 bases, and 5 bases lay outside the gene matches. Germline CDR1 is LNHDA and CDR2 is SQIVND (reference sequence). This CDR3 comprises 14 residues. CDR3 sequence reads: CASSRTGTGYGYTF. In DNA form, the CDR3 reads TGTGCCAGTAGTAGGACCGGGACAGGCTATGGCTACACCTTC.

A single count supports this clone. CDR3 DNA sequence: TGTGCCAGCAGCACGGGGACAGGGTCTCAGCCCCAGCATTTT. This gives the protein CASSTGTGSQPQHF. This sequence joins TRBV5-4 and TRBJ1-5, with 9 bases that match TRBD1. Germline V CDR1 and CDR2: SGHNT, YYREEE (reference sequence). There are 14 residues in the CDR3. With V trimmed by 4 bases and J by 6 bases, 5 bases remained unmatched.

The chain joins TRBV27 to TRBJ2-7; D remains ambiguous. V was trimmed by 8 bases and J by 4 bases, leaving 24 bases between them. This CDR3 has 16 amino acids. Germline assignment: CDR1 MNHEY and CDR2 SMNVEV (reference sequence). The CDR3 nucleotides read TGTGCCAGCGCAACAACCCGGGTGGAAAGCCGATACGAGCAGTACTTC. Translated, it gives CASATTRVESRYEQYF.